A single sample is the source of the 8 T cell receptor beta chains below, sequenced in a study of T cell responses to AZD1222 COVID-19 vaccine. This table comes from immunoSEQ multiplex PCR, and its TCRdb copy is limited to in-frame clones, with some not included. The sample has some 100,000 clones, roughly nine tenths seen once; the top ten hold roughly 17%. The sequenced sample was peripheral blood, obtained on day 0 of AZD1222 vaccination. These receptors were taken from an adult in good health.

This chain connects TRBV6-5 to TRBJ2-1, with TRBD2 matching 8 bases. V shed 7 bases, J shed 6 bases, and the junction held 11 bases outside the gene matches. Germline CDR1 is MNHEY and CDR2 is SVGAGI. There are 15 residues in the CDR3. The CDR3 DNA is TGTGCCAGCACCCAGACCTATAGCGGGGCCAATGAGCAGTTCTTC. It encodes CASTQTYSGANEQFF.

This chain uses TRBV7-6 with TRBJ2-1, with TRBD2 matching over 10 bases. V dropped 1 base and J dropped 4; count of bases not matched to a gene: 4. Germline assignment: CDR1 SGHVS and CDR2 FNYEAQ. CDR3 length: 16 residues. CDR3 amino acids: CASSLGSAGGYNEQFF. Written as DNA, the CDR3 is TGTGCCAGCAGCTTAGGCTCAGCGGGGGGGTACAATGAGCAGTTCTTC.

The rearrangement joins TRBV6-5 to TRBJ1-4, with a tentative D call TRBD1 (6 bases). Between the trimmed V and J ends, which lost 7 bases and 5 bases, there was a span of 14 bases. This CDR3 has 14 residues. CDR1 is MNHEY, CDR2 SVGAGI, per germline. The CDR3 region is CASTKTGKNEKLFF. DNA of the CDR3: TGTGCCAGCACTAAGACAGGCAAGAATGAAAAACTGTTTTTT.

The chain combines TRBV4-1 with TRBJ2-5, with TRBD1 matching 7 bases. The CDR3 extends over 13 amino acids. Germline V gives CDR1 MGHRA, CDR2 YSYEKL. V lost 3 bases and J lost 2; bases outside the gene matches: 0. CDR3 protein: CASSQGQQETQYF. As DNA, the CDR3 is TGCGCCAGCAGCCAGGGACAGCAAGAGACCCAGTACTTC.

V usage is TRBV2 and J usage is TRBJ1-2, with no clear D. Trimming took 8 bases from V and 4 from J, leaving 17 bases between them. The germline V gene has CDR1 SNHLY and CDR2 FYNNEI. This CDR3 is built from 14 residues. CDR3 in DNA: TGTGCCAGCTCCCCGACGGAATCCCGCTATGGCTACACCTTC. Encoded protein: CASSPTESRYGYTF.

This clone was found once. The chain joins TRBV7-8 to TRBJ1-4; D possibly corresponds to TRBD1 (5 bases). V was pared by 7 bases and J by 11 bases, with 14 bases between. Germline V gene lookup returns CDR1 SGHVS and CDR2 FQNEAQ. The CDR3 loop spans 12 amino acids. The CDR3 bases are TGTGCCAGCAAGGCCCAGCAGGGTAAACTGTTTTTT. This gives the protein CASKAQQGKLFF.

The chain uses TRBV10-3 and TRBJ2-7, with TRBD1 matching over 10 bases. The CDR3 is 15 residues long. Germline CDR1 reads ENHRY; CDR2 reads SYGVKD. The V gene end was trimmed by 4 bases and the J gene end by 2 bases; junction bases not matched to a gene: 5. The CDR3 spells CAISVLDRGTYEQYF. In DNA, the CDR3 is TGTGCCATCAGTGTACTGGACAGGGGGACCTACGAGCAGTACTTC.

This sequence joins TRBV18 and TRBJ2-2; no clear D. Germline CDR1 is KGHSH and CDR2 is LQKENI. The ends were cut back, 0 bases at V and 4 bases at J, with 9 bases in the middle. This CDR3 spans 15 amino acids. In DNA form, the CDR3 reads TGTGCCAGCTCACCACCGGGCCCGGTCACCGGGGAGCTGTTTTTT. It is translated as CASSPPGPVTGELFF.